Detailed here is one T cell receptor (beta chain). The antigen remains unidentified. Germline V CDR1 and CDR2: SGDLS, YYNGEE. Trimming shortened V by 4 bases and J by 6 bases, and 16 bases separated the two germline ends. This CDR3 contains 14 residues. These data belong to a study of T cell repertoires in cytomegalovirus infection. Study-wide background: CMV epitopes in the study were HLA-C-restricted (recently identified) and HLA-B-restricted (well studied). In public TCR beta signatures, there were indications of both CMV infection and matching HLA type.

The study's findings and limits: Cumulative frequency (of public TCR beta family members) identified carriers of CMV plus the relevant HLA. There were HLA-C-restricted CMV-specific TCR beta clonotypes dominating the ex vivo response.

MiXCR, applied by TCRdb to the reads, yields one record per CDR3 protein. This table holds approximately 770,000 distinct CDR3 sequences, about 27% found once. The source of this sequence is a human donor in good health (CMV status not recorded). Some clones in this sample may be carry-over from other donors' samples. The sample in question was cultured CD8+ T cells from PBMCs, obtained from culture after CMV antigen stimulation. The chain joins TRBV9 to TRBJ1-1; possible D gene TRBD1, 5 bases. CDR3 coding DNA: TGTGCCAGCAGCCCCCCTATAAGGGGCCCTGAAGCTTTCTTT. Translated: CASSPPIRGPEAFF. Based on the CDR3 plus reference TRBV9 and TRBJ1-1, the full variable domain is DSGVTQTPKHLITATGQRVTLRCSPRSGDLSVYWYQQSLDQGLQFLIQYYNGEERAKGNILERFSAQQFPDLHSELNLSSLELGDSALYFCASSPPIRGPEAFFGQGTRLTVV.